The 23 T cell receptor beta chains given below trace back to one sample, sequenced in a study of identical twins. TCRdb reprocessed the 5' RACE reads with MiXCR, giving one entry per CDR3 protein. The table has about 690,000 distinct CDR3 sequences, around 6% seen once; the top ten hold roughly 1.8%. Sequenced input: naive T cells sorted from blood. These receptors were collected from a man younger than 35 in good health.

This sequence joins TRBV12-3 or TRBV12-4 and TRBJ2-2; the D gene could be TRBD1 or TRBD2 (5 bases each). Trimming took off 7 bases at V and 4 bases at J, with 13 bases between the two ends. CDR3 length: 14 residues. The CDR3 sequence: CASTLGAGTGELFF. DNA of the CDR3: TGTGCCAGCACCCTTGGGGCGGGCACCGGGGAGCTGTTTTTT.

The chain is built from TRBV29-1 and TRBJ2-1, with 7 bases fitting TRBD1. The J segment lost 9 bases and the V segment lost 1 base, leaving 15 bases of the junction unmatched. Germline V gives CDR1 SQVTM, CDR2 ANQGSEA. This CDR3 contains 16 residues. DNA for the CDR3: TGCAGCGTTGAAGCTCGCCGGGACAGCGCGTCGGGTGAGCAGTTCTTC. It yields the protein CSVEARRDSASGEQFF.

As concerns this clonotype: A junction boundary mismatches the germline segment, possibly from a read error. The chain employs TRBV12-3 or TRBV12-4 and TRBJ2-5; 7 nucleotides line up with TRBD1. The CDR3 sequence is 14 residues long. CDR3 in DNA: TGTGCCAGCAGTGAGAGACAGGGTAGAGAGACCCTGTACTTC. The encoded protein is CASSERQGRETLYF.

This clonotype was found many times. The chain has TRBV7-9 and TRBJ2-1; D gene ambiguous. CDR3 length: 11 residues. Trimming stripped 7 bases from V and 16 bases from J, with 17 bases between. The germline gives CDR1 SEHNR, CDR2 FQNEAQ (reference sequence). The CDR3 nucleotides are TGTGCCAGCATTACCCAGGTAGAGCTCTTCTTC. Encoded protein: CASITQVELFF.

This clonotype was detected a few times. The CDR3 region is CASSDRGGNEQYF. The CDR3 coding sequence is TGTGCCAGCAGCGACAGGGGTGGTAACGAGCAGTACTTC. V usage is TRBV7-2 and J usage is TRBJ2-7; TRBD1 aligns across 8 bases. Per germline, CDR1 SGHTA and CDR2 FQGNSA. Trimming took 5 bases from V and 5 from J; bases not matched to a gene: 5. CDR3 length: 13 residues.

Here the CDR3 reads CASSEGGAGAFYEQYF. The CDR3, as DNA: TGTGCCAGCAGCGAGGGGGGGGCGGGGGCATTCTACGAGCAGTACTTC. The rearrangement links TRBV9 to TRBJ2-7; possibly TRBD2 for D (7 bases). The CDR3 has 16 residues. Germline-derived CDR1 and CDR2 are SGDLS and YYNGEE. The V end was cut by 3 bases, the J end by 3 bases, with 19 bases between.

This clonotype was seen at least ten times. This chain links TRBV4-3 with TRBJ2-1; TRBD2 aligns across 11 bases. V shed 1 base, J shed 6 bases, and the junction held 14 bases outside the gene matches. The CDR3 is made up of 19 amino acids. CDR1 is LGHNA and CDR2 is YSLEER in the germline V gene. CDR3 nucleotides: TGCGCCAGCAGCCAAGTGGCGACTAGCGGGATCCCTAGGGCCAATGAGCAGTTCTTC. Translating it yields CASSQVATSGIPRANEQFF.

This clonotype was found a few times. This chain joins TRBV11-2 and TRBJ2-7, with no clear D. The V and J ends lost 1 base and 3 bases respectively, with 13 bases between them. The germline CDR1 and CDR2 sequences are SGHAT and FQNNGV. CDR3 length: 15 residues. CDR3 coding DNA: TGTGCCAGCAGCTTAGGGCCCGTTGTTATCTACGAGCAGTACGTC. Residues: CASSLGPVVIYEQYV.

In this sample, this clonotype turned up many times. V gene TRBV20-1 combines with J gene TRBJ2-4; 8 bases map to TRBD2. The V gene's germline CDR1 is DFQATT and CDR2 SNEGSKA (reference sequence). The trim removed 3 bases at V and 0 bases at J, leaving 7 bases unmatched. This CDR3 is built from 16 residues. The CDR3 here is CSARATSALAKNIQYF. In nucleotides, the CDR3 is TGCAGTGCTAGGGCGACTAGCGCCTTAGCCAAAAACATTCAGTACTTC.

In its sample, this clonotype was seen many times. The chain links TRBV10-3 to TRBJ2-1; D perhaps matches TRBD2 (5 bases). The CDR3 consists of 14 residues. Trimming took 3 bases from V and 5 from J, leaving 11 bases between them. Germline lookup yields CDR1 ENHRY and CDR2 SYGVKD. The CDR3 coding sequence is TGTGCCATCAGTGATCGCCTAGCTGACAATGAGCAGTTCTTC. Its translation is CAISDRLADNEQFF.

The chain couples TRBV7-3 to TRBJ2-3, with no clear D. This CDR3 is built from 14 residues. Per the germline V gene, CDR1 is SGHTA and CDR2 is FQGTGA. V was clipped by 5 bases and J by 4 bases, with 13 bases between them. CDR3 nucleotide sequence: TGTGCCAGCAGCCCCGTTGGCGGTTCAGATACGCAGTATTTT. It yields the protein CASSPVGGSDTQYF.

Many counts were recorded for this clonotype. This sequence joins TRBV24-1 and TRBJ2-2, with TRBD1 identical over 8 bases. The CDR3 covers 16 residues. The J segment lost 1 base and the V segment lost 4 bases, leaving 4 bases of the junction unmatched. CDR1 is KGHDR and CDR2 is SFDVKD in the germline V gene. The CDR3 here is CATSDFGQGNTGELFF. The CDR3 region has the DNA TGTGCCACCAGTGACTTTGGACAGGGGAACACCGGGGAGCTGTTTTTT.

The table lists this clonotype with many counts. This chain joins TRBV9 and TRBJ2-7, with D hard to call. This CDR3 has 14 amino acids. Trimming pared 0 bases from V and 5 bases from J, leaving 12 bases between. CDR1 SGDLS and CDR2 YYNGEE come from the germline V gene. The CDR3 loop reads CASSVAIGSNEQYF. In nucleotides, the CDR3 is TGTGCCAGCAGCGTAGCTATAGGAAGCAACGAGCAGTACTTC.

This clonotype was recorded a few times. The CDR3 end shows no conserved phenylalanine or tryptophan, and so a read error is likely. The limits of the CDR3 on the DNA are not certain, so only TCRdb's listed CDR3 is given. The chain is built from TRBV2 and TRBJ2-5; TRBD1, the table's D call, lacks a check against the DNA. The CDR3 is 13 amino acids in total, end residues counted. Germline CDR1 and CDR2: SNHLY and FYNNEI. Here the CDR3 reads CASSVGGRGRVRI.

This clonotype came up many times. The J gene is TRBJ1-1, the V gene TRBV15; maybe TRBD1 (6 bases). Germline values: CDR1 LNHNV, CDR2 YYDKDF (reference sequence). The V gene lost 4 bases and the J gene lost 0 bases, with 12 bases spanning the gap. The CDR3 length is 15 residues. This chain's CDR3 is CATSKMEGVNTEAFF. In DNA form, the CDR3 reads TGTGCCACCAGCAAAATGGAGGGGGTGAACACTGAAGCTTTCTTT.

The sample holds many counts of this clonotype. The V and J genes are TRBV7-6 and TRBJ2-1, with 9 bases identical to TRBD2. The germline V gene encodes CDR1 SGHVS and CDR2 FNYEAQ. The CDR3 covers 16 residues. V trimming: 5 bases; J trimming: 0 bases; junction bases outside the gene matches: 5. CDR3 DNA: TGTGCCAGCAGCAGGGTTAGCGGGAGCTCCTACAATGAGCAGTTCTTC. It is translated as CASSRVSGSSYNEQFF.

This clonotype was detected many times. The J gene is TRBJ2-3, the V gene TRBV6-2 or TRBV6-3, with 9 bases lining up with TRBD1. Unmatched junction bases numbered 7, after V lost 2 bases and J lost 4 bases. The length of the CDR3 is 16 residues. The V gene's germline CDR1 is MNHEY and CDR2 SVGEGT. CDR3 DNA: TGTGCCAGCAGTTACCTACAGGGGGCTGGCGCAGATACGCAGTATTTT. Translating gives CASSYLQGAGADTQYF.

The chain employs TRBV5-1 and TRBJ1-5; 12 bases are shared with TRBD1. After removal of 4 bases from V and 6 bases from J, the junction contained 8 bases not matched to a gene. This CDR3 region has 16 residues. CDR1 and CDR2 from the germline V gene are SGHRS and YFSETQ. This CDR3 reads CASSPGTGGFSQPQHF. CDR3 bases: TGCGCCAGCAGCCCCGGGACAGGGGGCTTCAGTCAGCCCCAGCATTTT.

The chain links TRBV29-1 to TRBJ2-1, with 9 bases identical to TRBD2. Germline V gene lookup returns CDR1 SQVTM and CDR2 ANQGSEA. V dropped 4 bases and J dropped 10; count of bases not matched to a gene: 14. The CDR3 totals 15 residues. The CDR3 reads CSVGPLREGIREQFF. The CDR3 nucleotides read TGCAGCGTTGGACCTCTGCGGGAGGGAATACGGGAGCAGTTCTTC.

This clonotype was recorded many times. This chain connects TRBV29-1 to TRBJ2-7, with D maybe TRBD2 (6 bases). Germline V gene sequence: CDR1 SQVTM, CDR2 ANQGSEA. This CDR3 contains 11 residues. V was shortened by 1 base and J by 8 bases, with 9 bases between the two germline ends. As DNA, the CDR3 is TGCAGCGTTGAAGCGGGAGACAAGCAGTACTTC. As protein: CSVEAGDKQYF.

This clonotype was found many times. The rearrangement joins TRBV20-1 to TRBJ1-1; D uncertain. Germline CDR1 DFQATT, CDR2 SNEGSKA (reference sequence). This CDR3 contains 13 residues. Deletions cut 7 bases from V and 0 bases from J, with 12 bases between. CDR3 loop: CSVTGELNTEAFF. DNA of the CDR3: TGCAGTGTCACCGGGGAATTGAACACTGAAGCTTTCTTT.

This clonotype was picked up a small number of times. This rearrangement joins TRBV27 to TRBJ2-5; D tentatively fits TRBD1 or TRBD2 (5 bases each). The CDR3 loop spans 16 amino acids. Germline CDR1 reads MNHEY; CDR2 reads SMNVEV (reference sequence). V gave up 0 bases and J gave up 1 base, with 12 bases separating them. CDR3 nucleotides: TGTGCCAGCAGTTTATCGAGGGCAGGGCCCCAAGAGACCCAGTACTTC. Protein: CASSLSRAGPQETQYF.

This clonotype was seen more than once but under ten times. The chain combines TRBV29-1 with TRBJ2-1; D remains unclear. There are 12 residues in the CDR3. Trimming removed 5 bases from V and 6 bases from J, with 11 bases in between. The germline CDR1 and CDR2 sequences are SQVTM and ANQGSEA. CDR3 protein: CSVRPWANEQFF. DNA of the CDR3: TGCAGCGTTCGACCCTGGGCCAATGAGCAGTTCTTC.